This T cell receptor (beta chain) was documented in a study of cytomegalovirus exposure and HLA in healthy donors. In the case of this clone: Its target is unknown.

CDR1 is SGHDT and CDR2 is YYEEEE in the germline V gene. The V end lost 0 bases, the J end lost 0 bases, and 7 bases lay between the germline ends. The CDR3 is 15 residues long. With 60 Vbeta and 13 Jbeta primers, the PCR was carried out. This table comes from immunoSEQ multiplex PCR, and its TCRdb copy is limited to in-frame clones, with some not included. Of around 120,000 clones listed, roughly four fifths are singletons. Regarding the study as a whole: There were a few CMV-associated chains whose specificity for CMV antigens was confirmed in vitro.

This chain uses TRBV5-6 with TRBJ2-1; unclear D gene. The source material was PBMCs. The TCR comes from a woman aged 45-59 years in good health and CMV-seronegative. The CDR3 nucleotides are TGTGCCAGCAGCTTGGGCTCGAGCTCCTACAATGAGCAGTTCTTC. Amino acid sequence: CASSLGSSSYNEQFF.